This T cell receptor beta chain was identified during a study of blood T cell repertoires in COVID-19. Whole-study context: COVID-19 samples collected from the United States, Italy and Spain covered acute and convalescent phases. Sample material is recorded as cDNA or gDNA derived from T cells, B-cell-depleted T cells, or PBMCs.

As originally analysed: The assay estimated nucleated cells by amplifying reference gene primers. Clones were read by immunoSEQ multiplex PCR, and TCRdb kept only the in-frame ones, dropping some. V and J calls and clone size come straight from that table; D and trimming were deduced from the DNA. The repertoire holds under 300,000 clones, with around 84% as singletons. Germline CDR1 and CDR2: SGHRS and YFSETQ. The CDR3 consists of 15 residues. J gave up 4 bases and V 2 bases, and 5 bases lay outside the gene matches. Sequenced material: peripheral blood. The chain recombines TRBV5-1 with TRBJ2-5, with 10 bases aligning to TRBD2. This clonotype was sampled from a woman aged 18-30 years with acute or convalescent COVID-19. CDR3 sequence reads: CASSFLAGVLETQYF. The CDR3 nucleotides read TGCGCCAGCAGCTTCCTAGCGGGAGTCCTAGAGACCCAGTACTTC.